Listed below are T cell receptor beta chains from one sample, sequenced in a study of OX40 agonist ivuxolimab in advanced cancers. This table comes from immunoSEQ multiplex PCR, and its TCRdb copy is limited to in-frame clones, with some not included. The sample lists more than 65,000 clones, 80% to 95% occurring once. The input for sequencing was CD4+ or CD8+ T cells sorted from blood, taken in a trial of the OX40 agonist ivuxolimab. These receptors originate from an adult with an advanced solid tumor such as melanoma, head and neck, liver or kidney cancer. CDR3s include the opening cysteine and the closing phenylalanine or tryptophan. The order of the fields is V gene, J gene, D gene, clone size, CDR3 DNA, CDR3 protein. A D gene is named only where the DNA matches it firmly. Expanded clones are given a class, and other clones once, few, many or no size at all.

TRBV19	TRBJ1-5	TRBD1	once	TGTGCCAGTAGTACCGGGGGGGCAGGGGGCTATAATCAGCCCCAGCATTTT	CASSTGGAGGYNQPQHF
TRBV5-1	TRBJ2-3	TRBD1	NA	TGCGCCAGCAGTCCGGACAGGGGAACTCCAGATACGCAGTATTTT	CASSPDRGTPDTQYF
TRBV10-1	TRBJ1-1	NA	NA	TGCGCCAGCAGTGACGTGGGCACTGAAGCTTTCTTT	CASSDVGTEAFF
TRBV18	TRBJ2-1	TRBD2	NA	TGTGCCAGCTCTCCCCGCAAGACTAGCGGTGCCTACAATGAGCAGTTCTTC	CASSPRKTSGAYNEQFF
TRBV30	TRBJ2-7	TRBD2	NA	TGTGCCTGGAGTTTTGCGGGCTCTAGCGGCTACGAGCAGTACTTC	CAWSFAGSSGYEQYF
TRBV11-2	TRBJ1-2	NA	NA	TGTGCCAGCAGCTTCGGTAGTGGGTACGGCTACACCTTC	CASSFGSGYGYTF
TRBV6-5	TRBJ1-2	NA	NA	TGTGCCAGCTTATTTAACTATGGCTACACCTTC	CASLFNYGYTF
TRBV19	TRBJ2-7	TRBD1	once	TGTGCCAGTAGTAGACAGGGGGCGGTCTACGAGCAGTACTTC	CASSRQGAVYEQYF
TRBV11-2	TRBJ2-5	NA	NA	TGTGCCAGCAGCCCACAAGAGACCCAGTACTTC	CASSPQETQYF
TRBV12-5	TRBJ1-2	NA	NA	TGTGCTAGTGCCCTAACGGACAGCTATGGCTACACCTTC	CASALTDSYGYTF
TRBV27	TRBJ1-2	TRBD1	NA	TGTGCCAGCAGTTTTACAGGGGGCATCTATGGCTACACCTTC	CASSFTGGIYGYTF
TRBV20-1	TRBJ2-1	NA	once	TGCAGTGCAACTTATTACAATGAGCAGTTCTTC	CSATYYNEQFF
TRBV7-9	TRBJ2-7	TRBD2	NA	TGTGCCAGCAGCTTAGATCGGGGAGGGGAGCAGTACTTC	CASSLDRGGEQYF
TRBV11-2	TRBJ2-3	NA	NA	TGTGCCAGCAGCCTTCTCGCCGGGAACACAGATACGCAGTATTTT	CASSLLAGNTDTQYF
TRBV10-3	TRBJ1-2	NA	NA	TGTGCCATCAGTGGAGCCTCAGAGAATGGCTACACCTTC	CAISGASENGYTF
TRBV5-1	TRBJ1-2	NA	NA	TGCGCCAGCAGCCCCGCACGGCCTATGGATGGCTACACCTTC	CASSPARPMDGYTF
TRBV6-5	TRBJ2-3	NA	NA	TGTGCCAGCAAGGCCAGCGCAGATACGCAGTATTTT	CASKASADTQYF
TRBV10-1	TRBJ1-1	TRBD1	NA	TGCGCCAGCAGAGGGACAGACACTGAAGCTTTCTTT	CASRGTDTEAFF
TRBV9	TRBJ2-5	TRBD2	few	TGTGCCAGCAGCGCCCCCCTGGGGACTAGTGGTGAGACCCAGTACTTC	CASSAPLGTSGETQYF
TRBV7-2	TRBJ2-3	NA	NA	TGTGCCAGCAGATGGATGATGGCAACGGGCACAGATACGCAGTATTTT	CASRWMMATGTDTQYF
TRBV18	TRBJ2-5	TRBD2	NA	TGTGCCAGCTCACCGGGACTAGCGGGAGGGCCTGAGACCCAGTACTTC	CASSPGLAGGPETQYF
TRBV2	TRBJ2-3	TRBD2	NA	TGTGCCAGCAGTCGAGAGGCTAGCGGGTTGGATACGCAGTATTTT	CASSREASGLDTQYF
TRBV10-3	TRBJ1-2	TRBD1	NA	TGTGCCATCAGTGGGGGGACAGCTTATGGCTACACCTTC	CAISGGTAYGYTF
TRBV7-2	TRBJ2-3	TRBD2	NA	TGTGCCAGCAGCTCCCCCCTAGCGGGATATGGCACAGATACGCAGTATTTT	CASSSPLAGYGTDTQYF
TRBV5-6	TRBJ2-1	NA	NA	TGTGCCAGCAGCCCAGGGGGGCCCTACAATGAGCAGTTCTTC	CASSPGGPYNEQFF
TRBV14	TRBJ1-1	TRBD1	once	TGTGCCAGCAGCCTACGGACAGGGGCGAACACTGAAGCTTTCTTT	CASSLRTGANTEAFF
TRBV5-1	TRBJ2-7	TRBD1	NA	TGCGCCAGCAGCCCTGGGACAGGGAGCTACGAGCAGTACTTC	CASSPGTGSYEQYF
TRBV29-1	TRBJ2-3	NA	NA	TGCAGCGTTGCATTGACGGGCACAGATACGCAGTATTTT	CSVALTGTDTQYF
TRBV2	TRBJ2-7	NA	NA	TGTGCCAGCAGAACCGGCCGTTCCTACGAGCAGTACTTC	CASRTGRSYEQYF
TRBV19	TRBJ1-2	TRBD1	NA	TGTGCCAGTAGTGTTGACAGGGTAAATGGCTACACCTTC	CASSVDRVNGYTF
TRBV10-3	TRBJ2-2	TRBD2	NA	TGTGCCTCCCGAGGGGCGGGAGTTCACACCGGGGAGCTGTTTTTT	CASRGAGVHTGELFF
TRBV5-4	TRBJ2-1	TRBD1	NA	TGTGCCAGCAGCTTGGTGCGGACAGGGGGCAATGAGCAGTTCTTC	CASSLVRTGGNEQFF
TRBV6-5	TRBJ2-1	NA	NA	TGTGCCAGCAGTTGGTACAATGAGCAGTTCTTC	CASSWYNEQFF
TRBV9	TRBJ2-3	TRBD2	NA	TGTGCCAGCAGCGCTGGACTAGCGGGAGATACGCAGTATTTT	CASSAGLAGDTQYF
TRBV5-1	TRBJ2-3	TRBD2	NA	TGCGCCAGCAGCTTGTCTAGCGGGGGGACCACAGATACGCAGTATTTT	CASSLSSGGTTDTQYF
TRBV30	TRBJ2-3	NA	NA	TGTGCCTGGAGTCGACCCCCCGGCGAGCGGCACACAGATACGCAGTATTTT	CAWSRPPGERHTDTQYF
TRBV5-4	TRBJ2-3	TRBD2	NA	TGTGCCAGCAGCCCATCTGTGGGACTAGCGGGGTCAGCTAGCACAGATACGCAGTATTTT	CASSPSVGLAGSASTDTQYF
TRBV18	TRBJ2-7	NA	NA	TGTGCCAGCTCACCCCTAGGAGCCTACGAGCAGTACTTC	CASSPLGAYEQYF
TRBV14	TRBJ1-3	NA	NA	TGTGCCAGCAGCCAAGTACGGGGATCTGGAAACACCATATATTTT	CASSQVRGSGNTIYF
TRBV18	TRBJ1-2	NA	NA	TGTGCCAGCTCACCCTCCCAGGGTGAAGTTGGCTACACCTTC	CASSPSQGEVGYTF
TRBV9	TRBJ1-4	NA	NA	TGTGCCAGCAGCGTAGGTAGCGGGGCGGGGAATGAAAAACTGTTTTTT	CASSVGSGAGNEKLFF
TRBV18	TRBJ2-7	NA	NA	TGTGCCAGCTCCCCTGGACACTACGAGCAGTACTTC	CASSPGHYEQYF
TRBV5-6	TRBJ2-5	NA	NA	TGTGCCAGCAGCTTGGAACCTCGGGGGCGCAGGGAGACCCAGTACTTC	CASSLEPRGRRETQYF
TRBV27	TRBJ2-2	NA	NA	TGTGCCAGCAGTTTAGAGAGTTTAAGCACCGGGGAGCTGTTTTTT	CASSLESLSTGELFF
TRBV19	TRBJ2-7	TRBD1	once	TGTGCCAGTAGTACCCGACAGGGCCCTACCTACGAGCAGTACTTC	CASSTRQGPTYEQYF
TRBV29-1	TRBJ2-5	NA	once	TGCAGCACGACAGGAGTCCGGGGGGAGACCCAGTACTTC	CSTTGVRGETQYF
TRBV11-3	TRBJ2-7	NA	NA	TGTGCCAGCAGCTTCCAAGGGGGTTACGAGCAGTACTTC	CASSFQGGYEQYF
TRBV20-1	TRBJ2-1	NA	NA	TGCAGTGCTATGCCAGTAGCGAATTCGGTCTTC	CSAMPVANSVF
TRBV6-5	TRBJ2-7	NA	NA	TGTGCCAGCAGCCCCCGGGCTGTCGCCTACGAGCAGTACTTC	CASSPRAVAYEQYF
TRBV2	TRBJ2-2	NA	NA	TGTGCCAGCAGTGATTCAACCGGGGAGCTGTTTTTT	CASSDSTGELFF
TRBV30	TRBJ1-6	NA	few	TGTGCCTGGAGGGCAACAGGGTCACCCCTCCACTTT	CAWRATGSPLHF
TRBV5-1	TRBJ2-5	TRBD1	NA	TGCGCCAGCAGCGCGGGACAGGGGGACGAGACCCAGTACTTC	CASSAGQGDETQYF
TRBV6-5	TRBJ2-5	TRBD1	NA	TGTGCCAGCAGTGATAACAGGGGGGACTACTTC	CASSDNRGDYF
TRBV7-9	TRBJ2-5	TRBD2	NA	TGTGCCAGCAGCCCATTACTAGCGGGGGACTTGGAGACCCAGTACTTC	CASSPLLAGDLETQYF
TRBV9	TRBJ2-1	NA	NA	TGTGCCAGCAGCTCGGGGGACAACTACAATGAGCAGTTCTTC	CASSSGDNYNEQFF